These 15 T cell receptor beta chains came from one sample sequenced in a study of blood T cell repertoires in COVID-19. Assay used: immunoSEQ multiplex PCR; TCRdb lists only in-frame clones, some missing. The table records roughly 230,000 clones, 75% to 85% of them present only once. The sequenced material came from peripheral blood. These receptors all stem from a woman in her 50s with acute or convalescent COVID-19.

This rearrangement joins TRBV10-2 to TRBJ1-6; no definite D call. This CDR3 has 13 amino acids. Trimming stripped 8 bases from V and 5 bases from J, with 10 bases between. Germline V gene sequence: CDR1 WSHSY, CDR2 SAAADI. CDR3 sequence reads: CASSGQNNSPLHF. As DNA, the CDR3 is TGCGCCAGCTCTGGGCAGAATAATTCACCCCTCCACTTT.

V is TRBV19 and J is TRBJ2-7; possible D gene TRBD2, 5 bases. The CDR3 has 12 amino acids. Looked up from germline, CDR1 is LNHDA and CDR2 is SQIVND (reference sequence). V gave up 7 bases and J gave up 4 bases, with 11 bases separating them. The CDR3 coding sequence is TGTGCCAGTACCTCCTCGGGGTACGAGCAGTACTTC. It codes for CASTSSGYEQYF.

There are a few counts of this clone. This CDR3 reads CASSLDAGGHSPLHF. Here the CDR3 DNA reads TGCGCCAGCAGCTTGGATGCGGGAGGTCATTCACCCCTCCACTTT. V and J are TRBV5-1 and TRBJ1-6; D gene unclear. The ends were cut back, 0 bases at V and 8 bases at J, with 12 bases in the middle. This CDR3 comprises 15 residues. From germline, CDR1 is SGHRS and CDR2 YFSETQ.

The CDR3 DNA follows: TGCAGCGCCGCGACAGGGGGCGGTCAGCCCCAGCATTTT. Translated, it gives CSAATGGGQPQHF. V usage is TRBV29-1 and J usage is TRBJ1-5; 10 positions agree with TRBD1. The germline CDR1 and CDR2 sequences are SQVTM and ANQGSEA. The CDR3 contains 13 residues. The V gene end was trimmed by 7 bases and the J gene end by 6 bases; junction bases not matched to a gene: 6.

The chain employs TRBV5-4 and TRBJ2-6; TRBD1 matches 9 bases. This CDR3 has 15 residues. CDR1 and CDR2 from the germline V gene are SGHNT and YYREEE (reference sequence). V gave up 5 bases and J gave up 1 base; unmatched junction bases: 1. The CDR3 loop reads CASRGTGSGANVLTF. DNA of the CDR3: TGTGCCAGCAGGGGGACAGGGTCTGGGGCCAACGTCCTGACTTTC. Drawing the rest from reference TRBV5-4 and TRBJ2-6, the complete variable domain is ETGVTQSPTHLIKTRGQQVTLRCSSQSGHNTVSWYQQALGQGPQFIFQYYREEENGRGNFPPRFSGLQFPNYSSELNVNALELDDSALYLCASRGTGSGANVLTFGAGSRLTVL.

The V and J genes are TRBV5-1 and TRBJ2-6; D uncertain. Trimming took 4 bases from V and 3 from J, leaving 8 bases between them. This CDR3 is 14 amino acids long. Germline V gives CDR1 SGHRS, CDR2 YFSETQ. CDR3: CASSVSSGANVLTF. CDR3 in DNA: TGCGCCAGCAGCGTCTCTAGTGGGGCCAACGTCCTGACTTTC.

This chain joins TRBV19 and TRBJ2-1, with 10 bases that match TRBD1. Germline CDR1 LNHDA, CDR2 SQIVND (reference sequence). This CDR3 contains 16 residues. Trimming removed 2 bases from V and 5 bases from J; junction bases left unmatched: 6. CDR3 protein: CASSIFRTGGNNEQFF. Written as DNA, the CDR3 is TGTGCCAGTAGTATATTCAGGACAGGGGGTAACAATGAGCAGTTCTTC.

V and J are TRBV30 and TRBJ2-1; D possibly corresponds to TRBD2 (6 bases). The V gene lost 2 bases and the J gene lost 7 bases, with 12 bases spanning the gap. The CDR3 is 13 residues long. Germline CDR1 reads GTSNPN; CDR2 reads SVGIG (reference sequence). CDR3 DNA: TGTGCCTGGAGTCGATCTAGCGAGAATGAGCAGTTCTTC. It encodes CAWSRSSENEQFF.

This clone was counted only a few times. The chain carries TRBV5-4 and TRBJ1-1; the match to TRBD1 covers 7 bases. This CDR3 contains 15 residues. Unmatched junction bases numbered 4, after V lost 2 bases and J lost 0 bases. Germline V gene lookup returns CDR1 SGHNT and CDR2 YYREEE (reference sequence). CDR3 DNA sequence: TGTGCCAGCAGCTTACCGGGACAGATGAACACTGAAGCTTTCTTT. Translating it yields CASSLPGQMNTEAFF.

This clone showed up just once. This rearrangement joins TRBV28 to TRBJ2-5, with 7 bases matching TRBD1. The junction had 7 bases not matched to a gene; V was cut back by 8 bases and J by 4 bases. The germline gives CDR1 MDHEN, CDR2 SYDVKM. This CDR3 has 13 amino acids. This CDR3 is CASLSTGLETQYF. The CDR3 nucleotides are TGTGCCAGCCTATCGACAGGGTTAGAGACCCAGTACTTC.

The gene calls are TRBV20-1 and TRBJ2-3; tentative D call: TRBD2 (6 bases). Germline loops: CDR1 DFQATT, CDR2 SNEGSKA (reference sequence). The ends were cut back, 3 bases at V and 8 bases at J, with 15 bases in the middle. The CDR3 covers 13 residues. The CDR3 coding sequence is TGCAGTGCTAGTCGGACTACCGACGGTACGCAGTATTTT. This gives the protein CSASRTTDGTQYF.

V gene TRBV2 combines with J gene TRBJ2-2; D gene uncertain. There are 14 residues in the CDR3. Germline V gene lookup returns CDR1 SNHLY and CDR2 FYNNEI. The V end was cut by 6 bases, the J end by 4 bases, with 12 bases between. CDR3 in amino acids: CASSTRTGTGELFF. CDR3 sequence (DNA): TGTGCCAGCAGCACGCGTACGGGCACCGGGGAGCTGTTTTTT.

This clone has a single count. The chain couples TRBV7-9 to TRBJ2-2; D perhaps matches TRBD1 (5 bases). The CDR3 is 15 residues long. V lost 3 bases and J 1 base, leaving 9 bases between the germline ends. The germline V gene encodes CDR1 SEHNR and CDR2 FQNEAQ (reference sequence). CDR3 in DNA: TGTGCCAGCAGCTTTTACGGACAGAACACCGGGGAGCTGTTTTTT. As protein: CASSFYGQNTGELFF.

The CDR3, as DNA: TGTGCCAGCAGCTTAGTGGTGATGACTAGCACAGATACGCAGTATTTT. Translating gives CASSLVVMTSTDTQYF. The gene calls are TRBV11-2 and TRBJ2-3, with D unresolved. The CDR3 covers 16 residues. The V and J ends lost 1 base and 0 bases respectively, with 11 bases between them. Germline CDR1 and CDR2: SGHAT and FQNNGV.

The chain carries TRBV4-3 and TRBJ2-1, with D possibly TRBD2 on 5 matching bases. The CDR3 has 13 residues. V was shortened by 0 bases and J by 8 bases, with 8 bases between the two germline ends. Germline assignment: CDR1 LGHNA and CDR2 YSLEER. The CDR3 protein is CASSQEMRDEQFF. The CDR3 DNA follows: TGCGCCAGCAGCCAAGAAATGAGGGATGAGCAGTTCTTC.